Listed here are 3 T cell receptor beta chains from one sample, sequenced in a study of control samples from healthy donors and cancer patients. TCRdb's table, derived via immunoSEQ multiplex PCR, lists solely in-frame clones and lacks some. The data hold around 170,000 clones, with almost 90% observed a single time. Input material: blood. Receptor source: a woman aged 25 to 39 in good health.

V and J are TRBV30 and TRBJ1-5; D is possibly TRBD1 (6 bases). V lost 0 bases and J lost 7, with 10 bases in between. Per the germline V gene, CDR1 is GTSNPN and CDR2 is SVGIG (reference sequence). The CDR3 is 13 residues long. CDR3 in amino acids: CAWSVGGRQPQHF. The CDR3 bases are TGTGCCTGGAGTGTAGGGGGGAGACAGCCCCAGCATTTT.

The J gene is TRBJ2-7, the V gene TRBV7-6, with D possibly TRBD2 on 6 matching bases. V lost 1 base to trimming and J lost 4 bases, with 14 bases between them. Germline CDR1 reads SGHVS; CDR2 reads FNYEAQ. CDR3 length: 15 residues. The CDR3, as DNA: TGTGCCAGCAGCTTAGAGCGTGGCGGGACTTACGAGCAGTACTTC. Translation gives CASSLERGGTYEQYF.

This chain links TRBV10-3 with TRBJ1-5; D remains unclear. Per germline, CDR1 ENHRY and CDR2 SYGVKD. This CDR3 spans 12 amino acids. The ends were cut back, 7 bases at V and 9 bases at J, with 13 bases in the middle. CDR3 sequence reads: CAIMDAGPPQHF. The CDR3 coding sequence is TGTGCCATCATGGACGCCGGCCCGCCCCAGCATTTT.